This T cell receptor beta chain was observed in a study of radiotherapy plus CTLA-4 blockade in lung cancer. Study conclusions and caveats: Subsequent to radiotherapy plus ipilimumab, tumor-derived TCR clones underwent expansion in blood. Per reports, early blood T cell clone dynamics, plus interferon-beta, forecast response most strongly.

Per germline, CDR1 SGHVS and CDR2 FQNEAQ. With 5 bases removed from V and 8 bases from J, the gap between germline ends came to 14 bases. The CDR3 is made up of 13 amino acids. Concerning this clone: The antigen is unknown.

Measured with immunoSEQ multiplex PCR; TCRdb has only the in-frame clones, and not every one. The sample consists of about 62,000 clones, roughly 76% of them appearing once. Alongside CTLA-4 blockade with ipilimumab, patients with chemo-refractory metastatic non-small-cell lung cancer received focal radiation. The clonotype comes from a human donor with non-small cell lung cancer who had a complete response to radiotherapy plus ipilimumab. The material sequenced was peripheral blood, taken from a patient treated with radiotherapy plus ipilimumab. This sequence joins TRBV7-8 and TRBJ2-3; D might be TRBD2 (5 bases). The CDR3 DNA follows: TGTGCCAGCAGCCCAGGCCTCGGGGTTACGCAGTATTTT. Residues: CASSPGLGVTQYF. Looking up the rest from reference TRBV7-8 and TRBJ2-3 gives the full variable domain: GAGVSQSPRYKVAKRGQDVALRCDPISGHVSLFWYQQALGQGPEFLTYFQNEAQLDKSGLPSDRFFAERPEGSVSTLKIQRTQQEDSAVYLCASSPGLGVTQYFGPGTRLTVL.